This T cell receptor (beta chain) appears in the sequencing data of a study of CD8+ T cells in alopecia areata. Study information: The duration of tofacitinib was 6 to 18 months, with 6 months off drug afterward.

The treatment here: oral pan-JAK inhibitor, 5-10 mg twice daily. The investigators collected lesional scalp punch biopsies and peripheral blood from alopecia areata patients. Study-level points and caveats: Treatment with tofacitinib significantly lowered scalp clonality and reduced expanded CD8+ clones among the top 100. Numerous expanded lesional clones remained in scalp and blood during tofacitinib.

There are a few counts of this clone. The antigen remains unidentified. This CDR3 is built from 14 residues. Between the trimmed V and J ends, which lost 5 bases and 0 bases, there was a span of 5 bases. Germline CDR1 and CDR2: MNHNS and SASEGT. Sequencing used cDNA as its template, made by extracting RNA and reverse transcribing it. Repertoires were generated with immunoSEQ multiplex PCR, while TCRdb's copy carries only in-frame clones and drops some. The sample carries some 100,000 clones, roughly 40% recorded once. The gene calls are TRBV6-1 and TRBJ2-6; D uncertain. This sequence originates from a human donor with alopecia areata. The input for sequencing was CD8+ T cells sorted from blood, taken at week 24, from a patient treated with tofacitinib. CDR3 in amino acids: CASSHNSGANVLTF. Here the CDR3 DNA reads TGTGCCAGCAGTCACAACTCTGGGGCCAACGTCCTGACTTTC.